The 10 T cell receptor beta chains given below trace back to one sample, sequenced in a study of blood T cell repertoires in COVID-19. Only in-frame clones appear in the TCRdb table, and some are missing; sequencing was by immunoSEQ multiplex PCR. Of 380,000 or so clones listed, 65% to 90% are singletons. Sequencing was done on a sample of peripheral blood. These receptors originate from a woman in her fifties or sixties with COVID-19, enrolled during active disease.

J is TRBJ2-5 and V is TRBV6-5, with D possibly being TRBD1 (5 bases). The length of the CDR3 is 15 residues. V lost 3 bases, J lost 5 bases, and 16 bases lay in between. CDR1 is MNHEY and CDR2 is SVGAGI in the germline V gene. For the CDR3, the DNA is TGTGCCAGCAGTTATTTTAGGGGCTCTAGGGAGACCCAGTACTTC. Translating it yields CASSYFRGSRETQYF.

This clone was observed a single time. The genes are TRBV15 and TRBJ1-4; D not certain. This CDR3 has 13 residues. Trimming took off 7 bases at V and 7 bases at J, with 13 bases between the two ends. The germline V gene encodes CDR1 LNHNV and CDR2 YYDKDF (reference sequence). The CDR3 DNA sequence: TGTGCCACCAAGGGAGGAGCTTCTGAAAAACTGTTTTTT. This gives the protein CATKGGASEKLFF.

The chain joins TRBV7-2 to TRBJ1-2; 11 positions agree with TRBD1. From germline, CDR1 is SGHTA and CDR2 FQGNSA. The ends lost 3 bases at V and 6 bases at J; junction bases unmatched: 3. The length of the CDR3 is 14 residues. The CDR3 DNA sequence: TGTGCCAGCAGCTTCCGGGACAGGGGGGATGGCTACACCTTC. Protein: CASSFRDRGDGYTF.

The chain's CDR3 is CASSQGEGQGVSPLHF. DNA of the CDR3: TGTGCCAGCAGCCAAGGCGAGGGACAGGGGGTTTCACCCCTCCACTTT. The chain links TRBV3-1 (or the pseudogene TRBV3-2) to TRBJ1-6; 11 bases agree with TRBD1. Germline CDR1 LGHDT, CDR2 YNNKEL (reference sequence). The CDR3 covers 16 residues. Losses at the gene ends were 1 base for V and 9 bases for J; bases not matched to a gene: 5.

The chain carries TRBV7-2 and TRBJ2-7; 13 nucleotides line up with TRBD2. CDR1 and CDR2 (germline): SGHTA, FQGNSA. J was trimmed by 4 bases and V by 3 bases; bases with no gene match: 6. The CDR3 totals 16 residues. The CDR3 sequence is CASSFAWTSGGYEQYF. CDR3 coding DNA: TGTGCCAGCAGCTTCGCCTGGACTAGCGGGGGATACGAGCAGTACTTC.

The chain joins TRBV5-4 to TRBJ2-3, with 10 positions matching TRBD1. The CDR3 covers 15 residues. With V trimmed by 4 bases and J by 0 bases, 2 bases remained unmatched. Looked up from germline, CDR1 is SGHNT and CDR2 is YYREEE (reference sequence). The CDR3 nucleotides read TGTGCCAGCAGCACGGGACAGGGGAGCACAGATACGCAGTATTTT. This encodes CASSTGQGSTDTQYF.

The gene calls are TRBV7-2 and TRBJ2-7; TRBD1 matches at 10 bases. The CDR3 has 15 amino acids. CDR1 and CDR2 from the germline V gene are SGHTA and FQGNSA. Trimming removed 1 base from V and 3 bases from J; junction bases left unmatched: 3. The CDR3 sequence: CASSLGTGGFYEQYF. In DNA form, the CDR3 reads TGTGCCAGCAGCTTAGGGACAGGGGGTTTCTACGAGCAGTACTTC.

V is TRBV29-1 and J is TRBJ2-1; 9 positions agree with TRBD2. Trimming cost V 6 bases and J 3 bases; bases outside gene matches: 12. CDR1 and CDR2 (germline): SQVTM, ANQGSEA. The CDR3 totals 16 residues. The CDR3 sequence is CSVDPPSGVLYNEQFF. The CDR3 DNA reads TGCAGCGTCGACCCCCCTAGCGGGGTACTCTACAATGAGCAGTTCTTC.

CDR3 sequence reads: CASSVGQGGAWWTEAFF. The CDR3 region has the DNA TGTGCCAGCAGCGTAGGACAAGGGGGCGCATGGTGGACTGAAGCTTTCTTT. The rearrangement links TRBV9 to TRBJ1-1, with 7 bases identical to TRBD1. The CDR3 has 17 amino acids. CDR1 is SGDLS, CDR2 YYNGEE, per germline. V was pared by 0 bases and J by 5 bases, with 13 bases of the junction left unmatched.

This clone came up a few times. This rearrangement joins TRBV11-3 to TRBJ2-7, with TRBD2 matching 7 bases. The ends lost 4 bases at V and 5 bases at J; junction bases unmatched: 11. The CDR3 covers 15 residues. Germline values: CDR1 SGHNT, CDR2 YENEEA. The CDR3, as DNA: TGTGCCAGCAGCTCAGGGAGGACTAGGATGGACGAGCAGTACTTC. Amino acid sequence: CASSSGRTRMDEQYF.